This T cell receptor beta chain was sequenced during a study of immune cell composition in non-small cell lung cancer. Study-level findings and limits: Clones >0.5% enriched in tumour were rarer in adenocarcinoma (about 35%) than squamous (roughly 75%). Lung adenocarcinomas had lower top 10 clone scores and clonality than squamous tumours.

Germline V gene data show CDR1 as SGHNT and CDR2 as YYREEE (reference sequence). The V and J ends lost 4 bases and 2 bases, in that order; junction bases with no gene match: 3. The CDR3 is made up of 15 amino acids. Comment on this clone: The target antigen is unknown.

The assay was immunoSEQ multiplex PCR, and TCRdb's table has in-frame clones only and misses some. The sample includes approximately 4,600 clones, about four fifths of them seen just once. The chain recombines TRBV5-4 with TRBJ2-6, with TRBD1 identical over 7 bases. Sequencing was performed on lung tumor tissue. The sequence was obtained from a human donor with non-small cell lung cancer. This CDR3 is CASSPGQPGANVLTF. CDR3 nucleotides: TGTGCCAGCAGCCCGGGACAGCCTGGGGCCAACGTCCTGACTTTC.